This TCR beta chain came from a study of early T cells in non-severe SARS-CoV-2 infection. Individual cDNA molecules each received unique molecular identifiers attached to them. Each CDR3 protein gets one entry after TCRdb re-called the 5' RACE reads with MiXCR. The table records 20,000 to 25,000 distinct CDR3 sequences, 4.5% of them present only once. The CDR3 covers 14 residues. Germline CDR1 MDHEN, CDR2 SYDVKM. Trimming cost V 6 bases and J 2 bases; bases outside gene matches: 3. By sample share, this clonotype is medium-sized. Sample: whole blood. The chain uses TRBV28 and TRBJ2-5; TRBD2 agrees at 10 bases. The source of this sequence is an adult who was a healthcare worker with PCR-confirmed SARS-CoV-2 infection or an uninfected control (not recorded which). This CDR3 reads CASRASGSQETQYF. As DNA, the CDR3 is TGTGCCAGCAGGGCTAGCGGGAGTCAAGAGACCCAGTACTTC. Full variable domain (outside the CDR3, taken from reference TRBV28 and TRBJ2-5): DVKVTQSSRYLVKRTGEKVFLECVQDMDHENMFWYRQDPGLGLRLIYFSYDVKMKEKGDIPEGYSVSREKKERFSLILESASTNQTSMYLCASRASGSQETQYFGPGTRLLVL.